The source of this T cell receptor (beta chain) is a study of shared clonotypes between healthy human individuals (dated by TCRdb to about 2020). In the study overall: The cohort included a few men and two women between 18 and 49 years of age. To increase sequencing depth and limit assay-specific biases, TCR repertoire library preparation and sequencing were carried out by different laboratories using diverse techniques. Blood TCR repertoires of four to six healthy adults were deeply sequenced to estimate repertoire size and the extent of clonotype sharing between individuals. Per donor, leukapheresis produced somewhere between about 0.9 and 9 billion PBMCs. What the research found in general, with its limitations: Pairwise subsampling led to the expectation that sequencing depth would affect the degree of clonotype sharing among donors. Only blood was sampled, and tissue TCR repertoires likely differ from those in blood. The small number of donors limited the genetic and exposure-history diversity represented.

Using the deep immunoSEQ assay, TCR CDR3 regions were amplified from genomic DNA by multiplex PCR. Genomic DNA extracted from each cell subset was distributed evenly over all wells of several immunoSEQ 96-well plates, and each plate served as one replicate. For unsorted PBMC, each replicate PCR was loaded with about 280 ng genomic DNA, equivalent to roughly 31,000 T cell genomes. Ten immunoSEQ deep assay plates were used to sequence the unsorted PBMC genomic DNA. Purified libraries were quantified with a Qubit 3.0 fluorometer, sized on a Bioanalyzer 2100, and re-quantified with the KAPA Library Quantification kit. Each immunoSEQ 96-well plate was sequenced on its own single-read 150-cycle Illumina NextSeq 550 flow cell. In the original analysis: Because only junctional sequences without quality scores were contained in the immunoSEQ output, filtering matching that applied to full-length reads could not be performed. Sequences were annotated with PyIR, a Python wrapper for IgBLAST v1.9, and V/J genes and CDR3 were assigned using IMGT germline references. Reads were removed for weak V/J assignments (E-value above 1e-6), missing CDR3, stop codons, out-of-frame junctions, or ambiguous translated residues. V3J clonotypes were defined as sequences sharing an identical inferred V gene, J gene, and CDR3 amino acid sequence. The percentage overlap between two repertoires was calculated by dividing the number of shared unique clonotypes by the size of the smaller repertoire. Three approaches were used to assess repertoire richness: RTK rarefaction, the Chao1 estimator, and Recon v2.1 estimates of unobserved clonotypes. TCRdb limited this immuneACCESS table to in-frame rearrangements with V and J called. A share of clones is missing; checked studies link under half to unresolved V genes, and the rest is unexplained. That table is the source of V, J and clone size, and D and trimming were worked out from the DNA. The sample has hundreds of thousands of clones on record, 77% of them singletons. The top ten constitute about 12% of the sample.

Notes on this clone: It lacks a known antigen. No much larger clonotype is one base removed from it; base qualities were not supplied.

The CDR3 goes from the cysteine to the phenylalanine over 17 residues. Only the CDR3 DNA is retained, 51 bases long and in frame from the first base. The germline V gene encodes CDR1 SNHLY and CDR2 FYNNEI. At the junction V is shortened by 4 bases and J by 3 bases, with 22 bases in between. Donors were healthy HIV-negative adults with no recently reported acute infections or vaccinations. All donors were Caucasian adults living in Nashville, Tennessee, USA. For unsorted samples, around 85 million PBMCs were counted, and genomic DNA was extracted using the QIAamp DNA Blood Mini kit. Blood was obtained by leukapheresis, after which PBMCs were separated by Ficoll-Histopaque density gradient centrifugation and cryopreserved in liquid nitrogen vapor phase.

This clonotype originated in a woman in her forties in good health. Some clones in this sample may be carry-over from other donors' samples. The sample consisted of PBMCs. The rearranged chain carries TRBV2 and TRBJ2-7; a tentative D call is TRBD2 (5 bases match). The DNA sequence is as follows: TGTGCCAGCAGTGCGTTGCAAGAGAAGACGGGAAACTACGAGCAGTACTTC. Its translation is CASSALQEKTGNYEQYF. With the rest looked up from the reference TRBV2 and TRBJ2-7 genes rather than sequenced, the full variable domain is EPEVTQTPSHQVTQMGQEVILRCVPISNHLYFYWYRQILGQKVEFLVSFYNNEISEKSEIFDDQFSVERPDGSNFTLKIRSTKLEDSAMYFCASSALQEKTGNYEQYFGPGTRLTVT.